This T cell receptor beta chain was captured in a study of blood T cell repertoires in COVID-19. Authors' methods: Cell counts per sample came from amplifying reference gene primers. Here immunoSEQ multiplex PCR was the method, and the copy in TCRdb shows in-frame clones only, minus some. V and J calls plus clone size are reproduced from that table; the DNA served to infer D and trimming. The table records roughly 250,000 clones, 86% of them present only once. Germline V gene sequence: CDR1 SGHVS, CDR2 FQNEAQ. The CDR3 is 20 residues long. V was pared by 2 bases and J by 5 bases, with 20 bases of the junction left unmatched. Recruits, aged about 18 to 100 years, lived in 24 US areas.

The TCR comes from a woman aged 40 to 55 with acute COVID-19. V and J are TRBV7-8 and TRBJ2-1, with 8 bases identical to TRBD1. Sequenced: PBMCs or T cells enriched from blood (not recorded which). The CDR3 coding sequence is TGTGCCAGCAGCTTAAAGGGGCGACAGGGGCCTTTTTTCGTAAACAATGAGCAGTTCTTC. Translation: CASSLKGRQGPFFVNNEQFF.